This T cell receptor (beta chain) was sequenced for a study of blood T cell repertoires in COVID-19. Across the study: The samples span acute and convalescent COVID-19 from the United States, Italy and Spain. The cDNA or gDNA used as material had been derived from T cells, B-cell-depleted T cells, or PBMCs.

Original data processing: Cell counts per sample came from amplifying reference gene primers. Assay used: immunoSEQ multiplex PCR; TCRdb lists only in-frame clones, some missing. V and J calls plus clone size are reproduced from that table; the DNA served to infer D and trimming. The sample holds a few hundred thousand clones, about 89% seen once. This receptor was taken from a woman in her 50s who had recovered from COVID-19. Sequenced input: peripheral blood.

The CDR3 coding sequence is TGTGCCAGCAGTGAAGCCGGGAGGGAAATATACGAGCAGTACTTC. Amino acids: CASSEAGREIYEQYF. This chain connects TRBV6-1 to TRBJ2-7, with 8 bases fitting TRBD2. Germline assignment: CDR1 MNHNS and CDR2 SASEGT. CDR3 length equals 15 residues. Trimming removed 0 bases from V and 4 bases from J; junction bases left unmatched: 5.